This record covers a single T cell receptor beta chain. Its antigen is not identified. These data belong to a study of shared clonotypes between healthy human individuals. General study findings and limits: Estimated richness values were generally larger in naive subsets than in memory subsets.

CDR1 and CDR2 (germline): SGHVS, FNYEAQ. This CDR3 is 15 amino acids long. The V and J ends lost 4 bases and 6 bases respectively, with 15 bases between them. Researchers ran the assay at a deep level. An even split of each subset's genomic DNA across several immunoSEQ plates was performed. Each sorted subset replicate got 200 ng genomic DNA, tens of thousands of genomes. The method was immunoSEQ multiplex PCR; TCRdb's version includes in-frame clones alone and lacks a portion of them. The table has a few million clones, around 95% seen once; the top ten hold roughly 1.7%. Only CD45RO-negative cells positively selected for CCR7 counted as naive CD8 cells, so terminally differentiated effector memory CD45RA+ cells were excluded.

The chain joins TRBV7-6 to TRBJ2-2; D is possibly TRBD2 (6 bases). The sample was naive CD8+ T cells from PBMCs. The receptor was derived from a man aged 18 to 29 in good health. Some clones in this sample may be carry-over from other donors' samples. The CDR3 loop reads CASSYGGGGAGELFF. The CDR3 bases are TGTGCCAGCAGCTACGGGGGTGGAGGGGCCGGGGAGCTGTTTTTT.